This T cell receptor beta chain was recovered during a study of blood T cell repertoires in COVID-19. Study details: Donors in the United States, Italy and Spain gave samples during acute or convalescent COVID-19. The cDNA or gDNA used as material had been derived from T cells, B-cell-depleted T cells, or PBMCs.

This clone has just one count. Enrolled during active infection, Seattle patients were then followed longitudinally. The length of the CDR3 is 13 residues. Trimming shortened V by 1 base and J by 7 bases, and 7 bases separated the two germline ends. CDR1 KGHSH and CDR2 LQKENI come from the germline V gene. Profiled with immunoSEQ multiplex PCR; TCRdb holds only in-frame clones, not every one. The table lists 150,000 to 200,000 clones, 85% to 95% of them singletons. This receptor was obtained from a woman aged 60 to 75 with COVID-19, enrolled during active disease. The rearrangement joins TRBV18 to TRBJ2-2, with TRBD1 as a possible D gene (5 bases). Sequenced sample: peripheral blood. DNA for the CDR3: TGTGCCAGCTCACCACACGACAGCGGGGAGCTGTTTTTT. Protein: CASSPHDSGELFF.